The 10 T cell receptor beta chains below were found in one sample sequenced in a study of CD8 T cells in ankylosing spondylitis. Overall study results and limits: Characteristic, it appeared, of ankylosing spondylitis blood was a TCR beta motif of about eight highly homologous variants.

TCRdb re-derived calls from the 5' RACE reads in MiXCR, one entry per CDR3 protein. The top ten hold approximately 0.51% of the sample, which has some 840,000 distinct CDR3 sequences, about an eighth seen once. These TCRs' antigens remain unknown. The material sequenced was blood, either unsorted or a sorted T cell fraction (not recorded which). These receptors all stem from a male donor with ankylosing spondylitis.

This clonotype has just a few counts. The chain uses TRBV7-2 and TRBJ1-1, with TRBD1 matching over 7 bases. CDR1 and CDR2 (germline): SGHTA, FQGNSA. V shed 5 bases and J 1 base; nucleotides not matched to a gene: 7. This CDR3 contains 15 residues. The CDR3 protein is CASSQGEGWNTEAFF. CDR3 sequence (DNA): TGTGCCAGCAGCCAGGGGGAGGGGTGGAACACTGAAGCTTTCTTT. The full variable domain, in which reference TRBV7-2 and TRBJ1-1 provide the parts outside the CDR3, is GAGVSQSPSNKVTEKGKDVELRCDPISGHTALYWYRQSLGQGLEFLIYFQGNSAPDKSGLPSDRFSAERTGGSVSTLTIQRTQQEDSAVYLCASSQGEGWNTEAFFGQGTRLTVV.

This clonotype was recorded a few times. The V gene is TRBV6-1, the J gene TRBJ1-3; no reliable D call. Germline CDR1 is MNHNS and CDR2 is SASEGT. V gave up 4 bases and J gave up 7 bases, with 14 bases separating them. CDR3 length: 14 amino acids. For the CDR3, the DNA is TGTGCCAGCAGTGGAACGCCGCCCTGGAACACCATATATTTT. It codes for CASSGTPPWNTIYF.

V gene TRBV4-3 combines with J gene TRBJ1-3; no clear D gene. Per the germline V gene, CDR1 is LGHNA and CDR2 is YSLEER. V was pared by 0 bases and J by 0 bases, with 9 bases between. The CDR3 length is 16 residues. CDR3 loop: CASSQDSRDSGNTIYF. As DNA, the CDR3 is TGCGCCAGCAGCCAAGATTCAAGGGACTCTGGAAACACCATATATTTT.

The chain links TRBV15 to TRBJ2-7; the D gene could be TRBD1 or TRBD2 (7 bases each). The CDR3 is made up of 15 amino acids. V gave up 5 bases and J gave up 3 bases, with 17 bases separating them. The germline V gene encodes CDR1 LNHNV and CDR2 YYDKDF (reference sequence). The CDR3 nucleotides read TGTGCCACCAGCGGGGGGGACAGAGGAATCTACGAGCAGTACTTC. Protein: CATSGGDRGIYEQYF.

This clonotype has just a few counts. The DNA for the CDR3 is TGTGCCAGCAGCACGACGGGACTAGCGGGGGGTACAGATACGCAGTATTTT. Encoded protein: CASSTTGLAGGTDTQYF. The chain recombines TRBV11-3 with TRBJ2-3; 15 bases align to TRBD2. The CDR3 covers 17 residues. V lost 5 bases to trimming and J lost 3 bases; unmatched junction nucleotides: 6. Germline-derived CDR1 and CDR2 are SGHNT and YENEEA.

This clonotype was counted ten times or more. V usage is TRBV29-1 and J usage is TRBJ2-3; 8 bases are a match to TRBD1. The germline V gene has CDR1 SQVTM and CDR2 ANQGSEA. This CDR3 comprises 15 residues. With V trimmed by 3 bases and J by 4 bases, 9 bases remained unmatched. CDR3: CSVDLTGGGADTQYF. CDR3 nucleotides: TGCAGCGTTGACTTAACAGGGGGAGGTGCAGATACGCAGTATTTT.

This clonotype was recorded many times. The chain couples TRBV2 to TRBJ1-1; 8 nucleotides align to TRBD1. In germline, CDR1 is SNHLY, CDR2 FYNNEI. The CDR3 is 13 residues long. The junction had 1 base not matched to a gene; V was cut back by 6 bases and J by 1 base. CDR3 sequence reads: CASRTGENTEAFF. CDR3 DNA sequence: TGTGCCAGCAGGACAGGGGAGAACACTGAAGCTTTCTTT. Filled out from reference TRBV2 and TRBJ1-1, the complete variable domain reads EPEVTQTPSHQVTQMGQEVILRCVPISNHLYFYWYRQILGQKVEFLVSFYNNEISEKSEIFDDQFSVERPDGSNFTLKIRSTKLEDSAMYFCASRTGENTEAFFGQGTRLTVV.

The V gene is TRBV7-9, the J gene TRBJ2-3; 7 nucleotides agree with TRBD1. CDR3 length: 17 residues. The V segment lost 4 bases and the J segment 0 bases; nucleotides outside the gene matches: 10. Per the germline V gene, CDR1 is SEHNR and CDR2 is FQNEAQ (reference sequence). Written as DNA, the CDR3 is TGTGCCAGCAGCTCCTTCCGGGACAGAACTAGCACAGATACGCAGTATTTT. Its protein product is CASSSFRDRTSTDTQYF. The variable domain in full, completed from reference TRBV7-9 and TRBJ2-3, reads DTGVSQNPRHKITKRGQNVTFRCDPISEHNRLYWYRQTLGQGPEFLTYFQNEAQLEKSRLLSDRFSAERPKGSFSTLEIQRTEQGDSAMYLCASSSFRDRTSTDTQYFGPGTRLTVL.

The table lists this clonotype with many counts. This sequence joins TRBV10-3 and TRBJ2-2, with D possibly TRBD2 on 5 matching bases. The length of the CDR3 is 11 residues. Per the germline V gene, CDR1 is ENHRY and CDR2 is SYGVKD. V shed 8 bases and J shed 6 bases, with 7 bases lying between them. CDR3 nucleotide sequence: TGTGCCATCGCGCGGGCCGGGGAGCTGTTTTTT. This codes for CAIARAGELFF.

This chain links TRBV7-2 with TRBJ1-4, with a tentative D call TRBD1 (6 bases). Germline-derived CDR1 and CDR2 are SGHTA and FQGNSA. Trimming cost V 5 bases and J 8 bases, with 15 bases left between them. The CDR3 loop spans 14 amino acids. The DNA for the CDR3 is TGTGCCAGCAGCCGCCGCTCAGGGGAAGAAAAACTGTTTTTT. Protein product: CASSRRSGEEKLFF.